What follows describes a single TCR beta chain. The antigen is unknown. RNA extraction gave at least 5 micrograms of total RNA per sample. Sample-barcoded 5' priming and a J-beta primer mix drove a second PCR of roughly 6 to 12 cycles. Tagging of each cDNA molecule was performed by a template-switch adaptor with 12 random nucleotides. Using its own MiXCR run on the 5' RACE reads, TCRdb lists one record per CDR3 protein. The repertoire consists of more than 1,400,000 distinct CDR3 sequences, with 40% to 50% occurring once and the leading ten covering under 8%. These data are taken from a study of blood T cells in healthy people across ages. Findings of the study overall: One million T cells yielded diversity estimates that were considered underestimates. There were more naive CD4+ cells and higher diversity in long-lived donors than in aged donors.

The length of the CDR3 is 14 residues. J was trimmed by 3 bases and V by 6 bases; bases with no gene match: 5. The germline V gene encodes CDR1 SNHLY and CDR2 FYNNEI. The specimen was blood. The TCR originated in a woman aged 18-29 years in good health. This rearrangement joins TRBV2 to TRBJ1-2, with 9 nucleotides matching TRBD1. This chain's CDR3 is CASRVQGADYGYTF. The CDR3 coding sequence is TGTGCCAGCAGGGTACAGGGGGCAGACTATGGCTACACCTTC. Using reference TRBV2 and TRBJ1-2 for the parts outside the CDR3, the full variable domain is EPEVTQTPSHQVTQMGQEVILRCVPISNHLYFYWYRQILGQKVEFLVSFYNNEISEKSEIFDDQFSVERPDGSNFTLKIRSTKLEDSAMYFCASRVQGADYGYTFGSGTRLTVV.